The 24 T cell receptor beta chains presented below share a single source sample, sequenced in a study of cytomegalovirus exposure and HLA in healthy donors. Assay: immunoSEQ multiplex PCR; the TCRdb copy retains only in-frame clones and omits some. Of roughly 140,000 clones listed, 85% to 90% are singletons. The sequenced material came from PBMCs. These receptors all stem from a woman aged 18-29 years in good health and CMV-seropositive.

The J gene is TRBJ1-1, the V gene TRBV6-1, with TRBD1 as a possible D gene (5 bases). Looked up from germline, CDR1 is MNHNS and CDR2 is SASEGT. The CDR3 is 15 residues long. Between the trimmed V and J ends, which lost 1 base and 0 bases, there was a span of 9 bases. The CDR3 sequence: CASSEDGGLNTEAFF. Written as DNA, the CDR3 is TGTGCCAGCAGTGAAGATGGGGGGTTGAACACTGAAGCTTTCTTT.

The J gene is TRBJ2-3, the V gene TRBV5-4; 7 nucleotides align to TRBD2. Looked up from germline, CDR1 is SGHNT and CDR2 is YYREEE (reference sequence). CDR3 length: 14 residues. The V segment lost 1 base and the J segment 5 bases; nucleotides outside the gene matches: 4. The CDR3 is CASSLYGGRDTQYF. Here the CDR3 DNA reads TGTGCCAGCAGCTTGTACGGGGGGAGAGATACGCAGTATTTT. Drawing the rest from reference TRBV5-4 and TRBJ2-3, the complete variable domain is ETGVTQSPTHLIKTRGQQVTLRCSSQSGHNTVSWYQQALGQGPQFIFQYYREEENGRGNFPPRFSGLQFPNYSSELNVNALELDDSALYLCASSLYGGRDTQYFGPGTRLTVL.

The sample holds one count of this clone. The chain is built from TRBV2 and TRBJ2-7, with 13 positions matching TRBD2. Trimming at V came to 3 bases and at J to 0 bases, leaving 8 bases not matched to a gene. CDR1 and CDR2 from the germline V gene are SNHLY and FYNNEI. The CDR3 is made up of 18 amino acids. The CDR3 region is CASSDTGLAGKSSYEQYF. CDR3 sequence (DNA): TGTGCCAGCAGTGATACGGGACTAGCGGGAAAGAGCTCCTACGAGCAGTACTTC.

The V gene is TRBV29-1, the J gene TRBJ2-7; TRBD2 is a possible D gene (6 bases). V was cut by 6 bases and J by 3 bases, with 21 bases left in between. Per the germline V gene, CDR1 is SQVTM and CDR2 is ANQGSEA. This CDR3 comprises 15 residues. The chain's CDR3 is CSVAQPGLEFYEQYF. The CDR3 nucleotides read TGCAGCGTCGCTCAGCCGGGACTGGAATTCTACGAGCAGTACTTC.

V usage is TRBV5-4 and J usage is TRBJ1-4, with D unclear. V shed 0 bases and J shed 7 bases, with 10 bases lying between them. The V gene's germline CDR1 is SGHNT and CDR2 YYREEE (reference sequence). This CDR3 has 14 residues. The CDR3 region is CASSLGGESEKLFF. DNA of the CDR3: TGTGCCAGCAGCTTGGGCGGGGAAAGTGAAAAACTGTTTTTT. The variable domain in full, completed from reference TRBV5-4 and TRBJ1-4, reads ETGVTQSPTHLIKTRGQQVTLRCSSQSGHNTVSWYQQALGQGPQFIFQYYREEENGRGNFPPRFSGLQFPNYSSELNVNALELDDSALYLCASSLGGESEKLFFGSGTQLSVL.

The V gene is TRBV11-2, the J gene TRBJ2-7; a possible D gene is TRBD1 (6 bases). Germline CDR1 reads SGHAT; CDR2 reads FQNNGV. Trimming took off 6 bases at V and 2 bases at J, with 14 bases between the two ends. The CDR3 has 14 amino acids. CDR3 sequence: CASSSQAGAYEQYF. For the CDR3, the DNA is TGTGCCAGCAGTTCTCAGGCAGGGGCCTACGAGCAGTACTTC.

The chain recombines TRBV11-2 with TRBJ2-5; 10 nucleotides agree with TRBD2. This CDR3 spans 17 amino acids. V dropped 0 bases and J dropped 5; count of bases not matched to a gene: 9. From germline, CDR1 is SGHAT and CDR2 FQNNGV. The CDR3 nucleotides read TGTGCCAGCAGCTTAGATAGGGTAGCGGGAGGTGGTGAGACCCAGTACTTC. Translating it yields CASSLDRVAGGGETQYF.

This sequence joins TRBV12-5 and TRBJ2-1, with 13 positions matching TRBD2. The CDR3 is made up of 17 amino acids. V trimming: 3 bases; J trimming: 8 bases; junction bases outside the gene matches: 10. CDR1 is LGHNT, CDR2 FRNRAP, per germline. CDR3 loop: CASGFGLAGDLGDEQFF. The CDR3 nucleotides are TGTGCTAGTGGTTTCGGACTAGCGGGAGACCTTGGGGATGAGCAGTTCTTC. Complete variable domain (other parts from reference TRBV12-5 and TRBJ2-1): DARVTQTPRHKVTEMGQEVTMRCQPILGHNTVFWYRQTMMQGLELLAYFRNRAPLDDSGMPKDRFSAEMPDATLATLKIQPSEPRDSAVYFCASGFGLAGDLGDEQFFGPGTRLTVL.

This chain links TRBV28 with TRBJ2-7, with D possibly being TRBD2 (5 bases). V was trimmed by 3 bases and J by 12 bases, leaving 15 bases between them. The CDR3 covers 12 residues. The germline V gene encodes CDR1 MDHEN and CDR2 SYDVKM. For the CDR3, the DNA is TGTGCCAGCAGTTTGGCTCCGGGGAACGCGTACTTC. This codes for CASSLAPGNAYF.

In DNA, the CDR3 is TGTGCCAGCAGCTTTCCGGGACTTCAGGCTAGCACAGATACGCAGTATTTT. This gives the protein CASSFPGLQASTDTQYF. The gene calls are TRBV11-3 and TRBJ2-3; D possibly corresponds to TRBD2 (6 bases). From germline, CDR1 is SGHNT and CDR2 YENEEA. Trimming stripped 3 bases from V and 0 bases from J, with 16 bases between. The CDR3 is 17 amino acids.

This chain links TRBV7-8 with TRBJ2-7; 11 nucleotides match TRBD1. The V gene's germline CDR1 is SGHVS and CDR2 FQNEAQ. After removal of 5 bases from V and 6 bases from J, the junction contained 6 bases not matched to a gene. This CDR3 contains 14 residues. Here the CDR3 reads CASSPGQGVSEQYF. The CDR3 region has the DNA TGTGCCAGCAGCCCGGGACAGGGGGTTTCCGAGCAGTACTTC.

The CDR3 loop reads CASSIVGGTYEQYF. CDR3 DNA: TGTGCCAGTAGTATAGTCGGAGGGACCTACGAGCAGTACTTC. The V gene is TRBV19, the J gene TRBJ2-7, with D possibly being TRBD2 (6 bases). Germline V gene lookup returns CDR1 LNHDA and CDR2 SQIVND (reference sequence). V was pared by 1 base and J by 2 bases, with 9 bases between. The length of the CDR3 is 14 residues.

This rearrangement joins TRBV19 to TRBJ1-1; 7 bases align to TRBD1. CDR1 LNHDA and CDR2 SQIVND come from the germline V gene (reference sequence). There are 14 residues in the CDR3. V lost 4 bases and J lost 0; bases outside the gene matches: 2. The CDR3 DNA sequence: TGTGCCAGTAGTACGGGACAGTTGAACACTGAAGCTTTCTTT. Translated: CASSTGQLNTEAFF.

V gene TRBV30 combines with J gene TRBJ2-3; D is possibly TRBD1 (6 bases). Trimming shortened V by 2 bases and J by 7 bases, and 13 bases separated the two germline ends. Germline CDR1 GTSNPN, CDR2 SVGIG (reference sequence). This CDR3 is built from 13 residues. The CDR3 nucleotides read TGTGCCTGGAGTACAGGGCCTGGGAATACGCAGTATTTT. It translates to CAWSTGPGNTQYF. Full variable domain (rest looked up from reference TRBV30 and TRBJ2-3): SQTIHQWPATLVQPVGSPLSLECTVEGTSNPNLYWYRQAAGRGLQLLFYSVGIGQISSEVPQNLSASRPQDRQFILSSKKLLLSDSGFYLCAWSTGPGNTQYFGPGTRLTVL.

J is TRBJ1-3 and V is TRBV10-1, with no clear D. Germline V lookup: CDR1 WNHNN, CDR2 SYGVQD (reference sequence). This CDR3 is 16 amino acids long. V dropped 3 bases and J dropped 0 bases, with 12 bases sitting between them. CDR3 amino acids: CASSESQYLSGNTIYF. For the CDR3, the DNA is TGCGCCAGCAGTGAAAGTCAGTACCTCTCTGGAAACACCATATATTTT.

This clone was seen once. V and J are TRBV28 and TRBJ2-1, with 11 positions matching TRBD2. The CDR3 extends over 16 amino acids. Looked up from germline, CDR1 is MDHEN and CDR2 is SYDVKM. J was trimmed by 7 bases and V by 7 bases; bases with no gene match: 12. The CDR3 nucleotides read TGTGCCAGCACCGCGATAGCGGGAGGGTTCGGGAATGAGCAGTTCTTC. This encodes CASTAIAGGFGNEQFF.

The gene calls are TRBV5-4 and TRBJ2-2; 10 bases map to TRBD1. Looked up from germline, CDR1 is SGHNT and CDR2 is YYREEE (reference sequence). J gave up 3 bases and V 4 bases, and 6 bases lay outside the gene matches. This CDR3 contains 16 residues. The CDR3 protein is CASSPSGQGDTGELFF. The CDR3 nucleotides read TGTGCCAGCAGCCCATCCGGACAGGGGGACACCGGGGAGCTGTTTTTT. Based on the CDR3 plus reference TRBV5-4 and TRBJ2-2, the full variable domain is ETGVTQSPTHLIKTRGQQVTLRCSSQSGHNTVSWYQQALGQGPQFIFQYYREEENGRGNFPPRFSGLQFPNYSSELNVNALELDDSALYLCASSPSGQGDTGELFFGEGSRLTVL.

V gene TRBV7-2 combines with J gene TRBJ1-5; no reliable D call. With 1 base removed from V and 0 bases from J, the gap between germline ends came to 7 bases. Germline V gene lookup returns CDR1 SGHTA and CDR2 FQGNSA. The CDR3 sequence is 15 residues long. CDR3 coding DNA: TGTGCCAGCAGCTTAGGACATTATAGCAATCAGCCCCAGCATTTT. The encoded protein is CASSLGHYSNQPQHF.

This clone has at least ten counts. The chain is built from TRBV25-1 and TRBJ2-1; 9 nucleotides align to TRBD2. The V gene end was trimmed by 1 base and the J gene end by 4 bases; junction bases not matched to a gene: 8. This CDR3 contains 17 residues. Germline CDR1 is MGHDK and CDR2 is SYGVNS. This CDR3 is CASSESGSGRPYNEQFF. CDR3 sequence (DNA): TGTGCCAGCAGTGAATCTGGGAGCGGGAGGCCATACAATGAGCAGTTCTTC.

The chain combines TRBV5-5 with TRBJ1-2; D may be TRBD1 (5 bases). The CDR3 runs to 17 residues. Per the germline V gene, CDR1 is SGHKS and CDR2 is YYEKEE (reference sequence). V gave up 0 bases and J gave up 0 bases, with 15 bases separating them. CDR3: CASSLVPRATANYGYTF. Here the CDR3 DNA reads TGTGCCAGCAGCTTGGTTCCCAGGGCTACAGCTAACTATGGCTACACCTTC.

V and J are TRBV5-1 and TRBJ2-6; perhaps TRBD2 as D (6 bases). The CDR3 consists of 17 residues. V lost 4 bases and J 0 bases, leaving 14 bases between the germline ends. CDR1 is SGHRS and CDR2 is YFSETQ in the germline V gene. The CDR3 protein is CASSQRGFDSGANVLTF. DNA of the CDR3: TGCGCCAGCAGCCAACGGGGGTTTGACTCTGGGGCCAACGTCCTGACTTTC.

The CDR3 is CASTEQGRNTEAFF. In DNA form, the CDR3 reads TGTGCCAGCACCGAACAGGGACGAAACACTGAAGCTTTCTTT. The chain has TRBV6-1 and TRBJ1-1; weak D call: TRBD1 (6 bases). The CDR3 loop spans 14 amino acids. V was cut by 7 bases and J by 2 bases, with 14 bases left in between. The germline V gene encodes CDR1 MNHNS and CDR2 SASEGT.

The chain is built from TRBV5-1 and TRBJ2-3; no firm D call. The V end was cut by 2 bases, the J end by 2 bases, with 9 bases between. The CDR3 is 14 amino acids. CDR1 and CDR2 (germline): SGHRS, YFSETQ. In DNA form, the CDR3 reads TGCGCCAGCAGCTTTGAGGATTACACAGATACGCAGTATTTT. It translates to CASSFEDYTDTQYF.

This clone showed up just once. The chain joins TRBV11-3 to TRBJ2-2; 12 nucleotides align to TRBD2. The V gene's germline CDR1 is SGHNT and CDR2 YENEEA. The ends lost 5 bases at V and 3 bases at J; junction bases unmatched: 7. The CDR3 contains 17 residues. This chain's CDR3 is CASSPRTSGTYTGELFF. CDR3 in DNA: TGTGCCAGCAGCCCACGGACTAGCGGGACGTACACCGGGGAGCTGTTTTTT.